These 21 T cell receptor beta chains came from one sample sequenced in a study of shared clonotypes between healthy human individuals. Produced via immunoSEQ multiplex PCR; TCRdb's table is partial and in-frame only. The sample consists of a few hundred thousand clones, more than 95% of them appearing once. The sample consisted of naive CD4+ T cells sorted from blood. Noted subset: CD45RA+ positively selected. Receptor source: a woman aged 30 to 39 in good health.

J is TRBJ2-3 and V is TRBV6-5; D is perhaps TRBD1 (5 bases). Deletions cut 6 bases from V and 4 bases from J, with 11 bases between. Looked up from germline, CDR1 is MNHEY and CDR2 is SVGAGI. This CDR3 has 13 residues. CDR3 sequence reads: CASRATGPDTQYF. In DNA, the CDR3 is TGTGCCAGCAGGGCCACAGGACCAGATACGCAGTATTTT.

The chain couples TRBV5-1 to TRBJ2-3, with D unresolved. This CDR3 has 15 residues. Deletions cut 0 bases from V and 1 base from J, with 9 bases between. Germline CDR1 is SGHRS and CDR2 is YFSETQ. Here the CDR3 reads CASSLAVDRTDTQYF. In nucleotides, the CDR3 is TGCGCCAGCAGCTTGGCCGTCGATCGCACAGATACGCAGTATTTT.

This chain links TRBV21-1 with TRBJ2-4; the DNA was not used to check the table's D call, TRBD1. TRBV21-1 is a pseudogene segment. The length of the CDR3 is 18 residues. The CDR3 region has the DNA TGTGCCAGCAGCAAGGGTGAGCCAGGGTTTCTAGCCAAAAACATTCAGTACTTC. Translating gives CASSKGEPGFLAKNIQYF.

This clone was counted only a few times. The CDR3 region has the DNA TGCGCCAGCAGCTTGGTCTATAACACCGGGGAGCTGTTTTTT. Its translation is CASSLVYNTGELFF. The chain couples TRBV5-1 to TRBJ2-2; D unclear. The CDR3 is made up of 14 amino acids. Germline V gene data show CDR1 as SGHRS and CDR2 as YFSETQ. V was shortened by 0 bases and J by 2 bases, with 5 bases between the two germline ends.

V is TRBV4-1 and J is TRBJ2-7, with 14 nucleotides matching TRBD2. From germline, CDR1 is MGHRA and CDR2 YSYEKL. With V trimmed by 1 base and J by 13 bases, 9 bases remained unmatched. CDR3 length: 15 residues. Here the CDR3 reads CASSQAMTSGRDNYF. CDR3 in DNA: TGCGCCAGCAGCCAAGCCATGACTAGCGGGAGGGATAATTACTTC.

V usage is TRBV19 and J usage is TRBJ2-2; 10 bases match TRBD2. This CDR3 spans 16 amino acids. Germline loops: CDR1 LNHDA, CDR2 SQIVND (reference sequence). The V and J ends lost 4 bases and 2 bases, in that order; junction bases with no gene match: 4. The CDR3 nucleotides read TGTGCCAGTAGTACCCGGACTAGCGGAAACACCGGGGAGCTGTTTTTT. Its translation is CASSTRTSGNTGELFF.

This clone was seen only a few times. CDR3 loop: CASSYYNRGRGQPQHF. As DNA, the CDR3 is TGTGCCAGCAGTTACTACAACAGGGGCCGCGGCCAGCCCCAGCATTTT. This chain links TRBV6-6 with TRBJ1-5; 7 nucleotides align to TRBD1. In germline, CDR1 is MNHNY, CDR2 SVGAGI (reference sequence). V shed 1 base, J shed 7 bases, and the junction held 10 bases outside the gene matches. This CDR3 is 16 amino acids long.

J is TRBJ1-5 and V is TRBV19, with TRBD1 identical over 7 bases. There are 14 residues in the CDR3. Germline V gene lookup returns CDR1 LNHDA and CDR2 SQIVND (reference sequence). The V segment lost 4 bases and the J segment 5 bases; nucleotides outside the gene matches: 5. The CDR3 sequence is CASSRTGRDQPQHF. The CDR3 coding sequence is TGTGCCAGTAGTAGGACAGGACGAGATCAGCCCCAGCATTTT.

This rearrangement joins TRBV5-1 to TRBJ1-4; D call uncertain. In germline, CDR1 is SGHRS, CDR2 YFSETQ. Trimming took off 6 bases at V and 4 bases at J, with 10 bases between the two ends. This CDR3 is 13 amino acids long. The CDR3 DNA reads TGCGCCAGCAAAAGTTATGGTAATGAAAAACTGTTTTTT. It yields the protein CASKSYGNEKLFF.

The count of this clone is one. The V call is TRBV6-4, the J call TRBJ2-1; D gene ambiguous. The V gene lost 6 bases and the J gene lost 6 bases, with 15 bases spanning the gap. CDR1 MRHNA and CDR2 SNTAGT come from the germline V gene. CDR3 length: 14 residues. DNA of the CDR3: TGTGCCAGCAGCCCAGAGTGGGCTAGCAATGAGCAGTTCTTC. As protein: CASSPEWASNEQFF.

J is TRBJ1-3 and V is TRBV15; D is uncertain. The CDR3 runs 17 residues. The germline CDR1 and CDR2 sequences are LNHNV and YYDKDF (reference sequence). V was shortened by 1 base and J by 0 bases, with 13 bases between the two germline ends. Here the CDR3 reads CATSRGGIRPSGNTIYF. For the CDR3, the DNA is TGTGCCACCAGCAGAGGGGGTATCCGACCCTCTGGAAACACCATATATTTT.

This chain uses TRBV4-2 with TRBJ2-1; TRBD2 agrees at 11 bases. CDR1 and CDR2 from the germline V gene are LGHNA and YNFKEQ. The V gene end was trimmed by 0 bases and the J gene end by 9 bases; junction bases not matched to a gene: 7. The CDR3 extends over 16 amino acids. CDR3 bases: TGTGCCAGCAGCCAAGAAGGCGGTAGCGGGAGGGTTGAGCAGTTCTTC. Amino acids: CASSQEGGSGRVEQFF.

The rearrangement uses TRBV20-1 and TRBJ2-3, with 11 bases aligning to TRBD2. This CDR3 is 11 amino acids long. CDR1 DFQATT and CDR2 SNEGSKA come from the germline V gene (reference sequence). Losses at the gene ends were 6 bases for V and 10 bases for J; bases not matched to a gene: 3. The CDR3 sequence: CSADSGRAQYF. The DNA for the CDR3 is TGCAGTGCGGATAGCGGGAGGGCGCAGTATTTT.

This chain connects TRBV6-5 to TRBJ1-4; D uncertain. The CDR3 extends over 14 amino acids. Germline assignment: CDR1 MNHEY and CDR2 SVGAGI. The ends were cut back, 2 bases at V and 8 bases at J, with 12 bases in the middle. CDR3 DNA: TGTGCCAGCAGTTACAGCGGGGATGAGGAAAAACTGTTTTTT. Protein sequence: CASSYSGDEEKLFF.

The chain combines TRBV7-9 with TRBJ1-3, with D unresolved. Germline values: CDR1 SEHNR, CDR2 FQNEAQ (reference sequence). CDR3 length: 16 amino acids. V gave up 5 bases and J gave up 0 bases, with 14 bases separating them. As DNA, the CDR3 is TGTGCCAGCAGCCCATTTGCGGGGAGCTCTGGAAACACCATATATTTT. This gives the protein CASSPFAGSSGNTIYF.

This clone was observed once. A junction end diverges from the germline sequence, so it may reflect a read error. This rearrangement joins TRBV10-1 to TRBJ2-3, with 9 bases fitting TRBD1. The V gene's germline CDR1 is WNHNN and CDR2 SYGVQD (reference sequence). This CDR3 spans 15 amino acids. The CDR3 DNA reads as TGCGCCAGCAGCGAGTGGACAGGGGGCACAGATACGCAGTATTTT. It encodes CASSEWTGGTDTQYF.

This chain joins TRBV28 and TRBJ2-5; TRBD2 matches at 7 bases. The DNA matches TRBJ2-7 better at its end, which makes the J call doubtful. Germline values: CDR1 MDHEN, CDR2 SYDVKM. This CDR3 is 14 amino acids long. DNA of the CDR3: TGTGCCAGCAGTTTAGGCCTAGCGGTCTACGAGCAGTACTTC. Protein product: CASSLGLAVYEQYF.

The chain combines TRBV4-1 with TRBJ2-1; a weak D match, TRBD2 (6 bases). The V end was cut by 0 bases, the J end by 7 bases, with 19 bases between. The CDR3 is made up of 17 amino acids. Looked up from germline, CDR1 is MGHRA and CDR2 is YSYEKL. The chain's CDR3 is CASSQDAPGVRRNEQFF. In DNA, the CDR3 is TGCGCCAGCAGCCAAGATGCTCCGGGAGTACGTAGGAATGAGCAGTTCTTC.

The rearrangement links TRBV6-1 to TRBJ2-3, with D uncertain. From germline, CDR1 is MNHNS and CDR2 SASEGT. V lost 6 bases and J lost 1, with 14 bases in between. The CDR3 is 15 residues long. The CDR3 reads CASSPRAYRTDTQYF. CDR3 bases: TGTGCCAGCAGCCCCAGAGCATACCGCACAGATACGCAGTATTTT.

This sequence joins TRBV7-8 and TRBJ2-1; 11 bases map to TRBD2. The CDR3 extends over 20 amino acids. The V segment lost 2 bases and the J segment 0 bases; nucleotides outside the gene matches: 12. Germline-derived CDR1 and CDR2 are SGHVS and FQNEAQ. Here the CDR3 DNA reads TGTGCCAGCAGCTTAAGTGGGTTAGCGGGAGGGCCGAGCTCCTACAATGAGCAGTTCTTC. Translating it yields CASSLSGLAGGPSSYNEQFF.

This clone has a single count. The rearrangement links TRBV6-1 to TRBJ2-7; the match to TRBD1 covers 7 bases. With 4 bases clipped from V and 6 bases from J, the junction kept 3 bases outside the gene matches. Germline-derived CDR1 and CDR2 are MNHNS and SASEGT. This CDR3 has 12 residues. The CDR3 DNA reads TGTGCCAGCAGTGGACAGGGTGGCGAGCAGTACTTC. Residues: CASSGQGGEQYF.